What follows are 31 T cell receptor beta chains derived from one specimen sequenced in a study of human thymus T cells. Sequenced by immunoSEQ multiplex PCR; TCRdb stores in-frame clones only, minus some. Found here are tens of thousands of clones, approximately 95% of them singletons; the top ten hold around 5.4%. The source material was blood. These receptors were taken from a boy under two years old with a congenital heart defect but otherwise immunologically healthy.

This chain joins TRBV4-1 and TRBJ2-7, with D maybe TRBD2 (5 bases). The V gene's germline CDR1 is MGHRA and CDR2 YSYEKL. Trimming pared 1 base from V and 0 bases from J, leaving 16 bases between. This CDR3 has 17 residues. Written as DNA, the CDR3 is TGCGCCAGCAGCCAAGTCTTTCGCGGGCTGAGCTCCTACGAGCAGTACTTC. Amino acids: CASSQVFRGLSSYEQYF.

The chain has TRBV4-1 and TRBJ2-1; maybe TRBD2 (5 bases). The CDR3 spans 13 residues. Germline loops: CDR1 MGHRA, CDR2 YSYEKL. With 1 base removed from V and 10 bases from J, the gap between germline ends came to 11 bases. The CDR3 loop reads CASSQVLREEQFF. The CDR3, as DNA: TGCGCCAGCAGCCAAGTGTTGAGGGAGGAGCAGTTCTTC.

The chain recombines TRBV5-1 with TRBJ1-1; maybe TRBD1 (5 bases). CDR1 SGHRS and CDR2 YFSETQ come from the germline V gene. Trimming pared 2 bases from V and 4 bases from J, leaving 12 bases between. The CDR3 is 14 residues long. The CDR3 spells CASSLGQGFTEAFF. The CDR3 nucleotides are TGCGCCAGCAGCTTAGGCCAGGGTTTCACTGAAGCTTTCTTT. The entire variable domain, with the rest obtained from reference TRBV5-1 and TRBJ1-1, is as follows: KAGVTQTPRYLIKTRGQQVTLSCSPISGHRSVSWYQQTPGQGLQFLFEYFSETQRNKGNFPGRFSGRQFSNSRSEMNVSTLELGDSALYLCASSLGQGFTEAFFGQGTRLTVV.

The V gene is TRBV28, the J gene TRBJ2-7, with 7 bases that match TRBD1. Trimming took 3 bases from V and 1 from J; bases not matched to a gene: 12. CDR1 is MDHEN, CDR2 SYDVKM, per germline. This CDR3 contains 17 residues. Here the CDR3 reads CASSFPWTGTASYEQYF. In DNA form, the CDR3 reads TGTGCCAGCAGTTTCCCCTGGACCGGGACAGCTTCCTACGAGCAGTACTTC.

The chain uses TRBV2 and TRBJ2-3; TRBD1 is a possible D gene (6 bases). This CDR3 has 14 residues. Trimming shortened V by 1 base and J by 7 bases, and 12 bases separated the two germline ends. Per the germline V gene, CDR1 is SNHLY and CDR2 is FYNNEI. The CDR3 protein is CASSEDPQGYTQYF. CDR3 nucleotides: TGTGCCAGCAGTGAAGACCCACAGGGCTATACGCAGTATTTT.

The genes are TRBV6-6 and TRBJ1-3; D gene uncertain. CDR1 is MNHNY, CDR2 SVGAGI, per germline (reference sequence). The V gene lost 6 bases and the J gene lost 0 bases, with 15 bases spanning the gap. This CDR3 has 16 amino acids. The chain's CDR3 is CASRPTWSLSGNTIYF. The CDR3 DNA is TGTGCCAGCAGGCCCACTTGGTCTCTCTCTGGAAACACCATATATTTT.

J is TRBJ2-1 and V is TRBV6-6; D is tentatively TRBD1 or TRBD2 (5 bases each). The CDR3 length is 15 residues. From germline, CDR1 is MNHNY and CDR2 SVGAGI (reference sequence). V lost 5 bases and J lost 0, with 11 bases in between. CDR3 bases: TGTGCCAGCAGTCGGGACCGCAGCTCCTACAATGAGCAGTTCTTC. Amino acids: CASSRDRSSYNEQFF.

The V call is TRBV6-1, the J call TRBJ1-2; D gene uncertain. This CDR3 region has 14 residues. CDR1 is MNHNS and CDR2 is SASEGT in the germline V gene. Trimming shortened V by 2 bases and J by 2 bases, and 9 bases separated the two germline ends. The CDR3 spells CASSERRSNYGYTF. CDR3 DNA: TGTGCCAGCAGTGAAAGGCGCTCCAACTATGGCTACACCTTC.

The chain uses TRBV19 and TRBJ1-5; D ambiguous. V was pared by 3 bases and J by 0 bases, with 3 bases between. The CDR3 is 13 amino acids. The germline V gene encodes CDR1 LNHDA and CDR2 SQIVND (reference sequence). The CDR3 region is CASSMGSNQPQHF. CDR3 sequence (DNA): TGTGCCAGTAGTATGGGTAGCAATCAGCCCCAGCATTTT.

V and J are TRBV5-4 and TRBJ1-3, with D unresolved. Germline V gene sequence: CDR1 SGHNT, CDR2 YYREEE (reference sequence). The V end was cut by 2 bases, the J end by 0 bases, with 3 bases between. CDR3 length equals 13 residues. Written as DNA, the CDR3 is TGTGCCAGCAGCTTAGACTCTGGAAACACCATATATTTT. It specifies CASSLDSGNTIYF. The whole variable domain, remainder taken from reference TRBV5-4 and TRBJ1-3, is ETGVTQSPTHLIKTRGQQVTLRCSSQSGHNTVSWYQQALGQGPQFIFQYYREEENGRGNFPPRFSGLQFPNYSSELNVNALELDDSALYLCASSLDSGNTIYFGEGSWLTVV.

The chain has TRBV18 and TRBJ1-4, with no clear D. The CDR3 is 15 amino acids. Trimming stripped 3 bases from V and 0 bases from J, with 8 bases between. Germline values: CDR1 KGHSH, CDR2 LQKENI. CDR3 bases: TGTGCCAGCTCACCGAACATAGCAACTAATGAAAAACTGTTTTTT. It encodes CASSPNIATNEKLFF.

This sequence joins TRBV5-1 and TRBJ2-1; 7 bases align to TRBD1. The germline V gene has CDR1 SGHRS and CDR2 YFSETQ. The length of the CDR3 is 14 residues. The junction had 5 bases not matched to a gene; V was cut back by 8 bases and J by 0 bases. The CDR3 here is CASHRGSSYNEQFF. In DNA, the CDR3 is TGCGCCAGTCACAGGGGTAGCTCCTACAATGAGCAGTTCTTC.

The genes are TRBV5-1 and TRBJ1-1, with TRBD1 identical over 7 bases. After removal of 0 bases from V and 1 base from J, the junction contained 0 bases not matched to a gene. This CDR3 spans 14 amino acids. The V gene's germline CDR1 is SGHRS and CDR2 YFSETQ. This CDR3 is CASSLDRGNTEAFF. DNA of the CDR3: TGCGCCAGCAGCTTGGACAGGGGGAACACTGAAGCTTTCTTT.

The chain has TRBV6-1 and TRBJ1-1; 7 nucleotides line up with TRBD1. The V gene's germline CDR1 is MNHNS and CDR2 SASEGT. The CDR3 runs to 14 residues. V shed 5 bases, J shed 4 bases, and the junction held 7 bases outside the gene matches. The CDR3 spells CASSSTGTSTEAFF. CDR3 DNA: TGTGCCAGCAGTTCGACAGGGACATCCACTGAAGCTTTCTTT.

This sequence joins TRBV7-7 and TRBJ2-1; TRBD2 matches at 7 bases. The CDR3 runs 15 residues. Germline CDR1 and CDR2: SSHAT and FNYEAQ (reference sequence). V shed 5 bases and J 2 bases; nucleotides not matched to a gene: 6. The CDR3 sequence: CASSHLGGTYNEQFF. The CDR3 bases are TGTGCCAGCAGCCACTTGGGGGGGACCTACAATGAGCAGTTCTTC.

This chain uses TRBV7-3 with TRBJ2-1; D unresolved. The germline V gene encodes CDR1 SGHTA and CDR2 FQGTGA. The ends were cut back, 5 bases at V and 5 bases at J, with 16 bases in the middle. This CDR3 spans 15 amino acids. The CDR3 loop is CASSQSSATNNEQFF. The CDR3 DNA is TGTGCCAGCAGCCAATCGAGCGCGACGAACAATGAGCAGTTCTTC.

CDR3: CASSERAGRFYGYTF. CDR3 nucleotides: TGTGCCAGCAGTGAAAGGGCAGGTCGATTCTATGGCTACACCTTC. The V and J genes are TRBV6-1 and TRBJ1-2; no definite D call. CDR3 length: 15 residues. Germline values: CDR1 MNHNS, CDR2 SASEGT. The ends were cut back, 2 bases at V and 4 bases at J, with 14 bases in the middle.

This clone has only a few counts. The chain is built from TRBV27 and TRBJ1-1; 7 bases fit TRBD1. With 4 bases clipped from V and 3 bases from J, the junction kept 5 bases outside the gene matches. The germline gives CDR1 MNHEY, CDR2 SMNVEV (reference sequence). The CDR3 sequence is 14 residues long. CDR3 residues: CASSSHRGDTEAFF. DNA of the CDR3: TGTGCCAGCAGTTCCCACAGGGGTGACACTGAAGCTTTCTTT.

This clone was seen only once. The genes are TRBV28 and TRBJ1-6; D unresolved. The V gene lost 4 bases and the J gene lost 7 bases, with 2 bases spanning the gap. The germline gives CDR1 MDHEN, CDR2 SYDVKM. CDR3 size: 11 residues. CDR3 amino acids: CASSYNSPLHF. CDR3 bases: TGTGCCAGCAGTTACAATTCACCCCTCCACTTT.

The genes are TRBV2 and TRBJ2-1; 7 nucleotides match TRBD2. Germline trimming cut 3 bases from V and 5 bases from J; bases unmatched to any gene: 13. The CDR3 is 17 amino acids. Germline CDR1 and CDR2: SNHLY and FYNNEI. CDR3 coding DNA: TGTGCCAGCAGTGACGGGGTTCCGGGAGGACCCCACAATGAGCAGTTCTTC. Residues: CASSDGVPGGPHNEQFF. Looking up the rest from reference TRBV2 and TRBJ2-1 gives the full variable domain: EPEVTQTPSHQVTQMGQEVILRCVPISNHLYFYWYRQILGQKVEFLVSFYNNEISEKSEIFDDQFSVERPDGSNFTLKIRSTKLEDSAMYFCASSDGVPGGPHNEQFFGPGTRLTVL.

This chain joins TRBV28 and TRBJ2-1; possibly TRBD2 for D (5 bases). CDR3 length: 14 amino acids. Germline V gives CDR1 MDHEN, CDR2 SYDVKM. Trimming cost V 5 bases and J 10 bases, with 18 bases left between them. CDR3 loop: CASSLPNSATEQFF. The DNA of the CDR3 is TGTGCCAGCAGTCTACCTAATAGCGCAACCGAGCAGTTCTTC. Full variable domain (missing parts from reference TRBV28 and TRBJ2-1): DVKVTQSSRYLVKRTGEKVFLECVQDMDHENMFWYRQDPGLGLRLIYFSYDVKMKEKGDIPEGYSVSREKKERFSLILESASTNQTSMYLCASSLPNSATEQFFGPGTRLTVL.

The J gene is TRBJ1-4, the V gene TRBV18, with 10 nucleotides matching TRBD1. CDR3 size: 13 residues. Trimming removed 4 bases from V and 7 bases from J; junction bases left unmatched: 0. From germline, CDR1 is KGHSH and CDR2 LQKENI. DNA for the CDR3: TGTGCCAGCTCACGGGACAGGGGTGAAAAACTGTTTTTT. This gives the protein CASSRDRGEKLFF. The full variable domain, completed using reference TRBV18 and TRBJ1-4, is NAGVMQNPRHLVRRRGQEARLRCSPMKGHSHVYWYRQLPEEGLKFMVYLQKENIIDESGMPKERFSAEFPKEGPSILRIQQVVRGDSAAYFCASSRDRGEKLFFGSGTQLSVL.

The V call is TRBV5-4, the J call TRBJ2-3, with TRBD2 as a possible D gene (6 bases). Germline assignment: CDR1 SGHNT and CDR2 YYREEE (reference sequence). The CDR3 totals 15 residues. V was clipped by 4 bases and J by 0 bases, with 12 bases between them. The CDR3 sequence is CASSRDLTSTDTQYF. The CDR3 region has the DNA TGTGCCAGCAGCCGGGACTTGACTAGCACAGATACGCAGTATTTT. The variable domain in full, with the rest retrieved from reference TRBV5-4 and TRBJ2-3, is ETGVTQSPTHLIKTRGQQVTLRCSSQSGHNTVSWYQQALGQGPQFIFQYYREEENGRGNFPPRFSGLQFPNYSSELNVNALELDDSALYLCASSRDLTSTDTQYFGPGTRLTVL.

V gene TRBV7-9 combines with J gene TRBJ2-6; 11 nucleotides match TRBD1. Losses at the gene ends were 5 bases for V and 1 base for J; bases not matched to a gene: 7. The germline V gene encodes CDR1 SEHNR and CDR2 FQNEAQ (reference sequence). This CDR3 region has 18 residues. CDR3 in DNA: TGTGCCAGCAGCCGTGGGACAGGGGGTCTATCTGGGGCCAACGTCCTGACTTTC. As protein: CASSRGTGGLSGANVLTF.

The V gene is TRBV27, the J gene TRBJ2-7, with D possibly matching TRBD1 (6 bases). Germline lookup yields CDR1 MNHEY and CDR2 SMNVEV (reference sequence). CDR3 size: 15 residues. V was shortened by 3 bases and J by 7 bases, with 19 bases between the two germline ends. CDR3 residues: CASSFGSGEVGEQYF. The CDR3 DNA follows: TGTGCCAGCAGTTTCGGGTCAGGGGAAGTGGGTGAGCAGTACTTC.

The gene calls are TRBV11-2 and TRBJ2-3, with 10 bases fitting TRBD1. The CDR3 is 14 amino acids. Germline V gene lookup returns CDR1 SGHAT and CDR2 FQNNGV. After removal of 3 bases from V and 6 bases from J, the junction contained 3 bases not matched to a gene. The DNA for the CDR3 is TGTGCCAGCAGCTTCGCGGGACAGGGGGATACGCAGTATTTT. Translated: CASSFAGQGDTQYF.

J is TRBJ2-7 and V is TRBV5-4, with 10 nucleotides matching TRBD2. Germline V gene data show CDR1 as SGHNT and CDR2 as YYREEE (reference sequence). V lost 4 bases, J lost 6 bases, and 7 bases stayed unmatched. CDR3 length: 14 residues. CDR3 nucleotides: TGTGCCAGCAGCCTGGGGCTAGCGGGAGTCGAGCAGTACTTC. It translates to CASSLGLAGVEQYF.

This clone was observed a single time. This chain uses TRBV11-1 with TRBJ2-1; D unclear. V gave up 4 bases and J gave up 3 bases, with 10 bases separating them. Looked up from germline, CDR1 is SGHAT and CDR2 is FQDESV (reference sequence). The CDR3 is made up of 14 amino acids. The CDR3 spells CASSSRYLYNEQFF. CDR3 DNA: TGTGCCAGCAGCTCCCGGTACCTCTACAATGAGCAGTTCTTC.

The chain is built from TRBV2 and TRBJ2-1, with 7 bases that match TRBD2. Germline V gene sequence: CDR1 SNHLY, CDR2 FYNNEI. The CDR3 covers 14 residues. J was trimmed by 0 bases and V by 9 bases; bases with no gene match: 5. The CDR3 nucleotides read TGTGCCAGTTTAGCGGGTAGCTCCTACAATGAGCAGTTCTTC. The encoded protein is CASLAGSSYNEQFF.

In its sample, this clone was seen once. The chain has TRBV18 and TRBJ2-3, with a possible D match to TRBD2 (7 bases). The CDR3 covers 16 residues. Germline assignment: CDR1 KGHSH and CDR2 LQKENI. The ends were cut back, 0 bases at V and 4 bases at J, with 14 bases in the middle. This chain's CDR3 is CASSPPNGGPADTQYF. CDR3 coding DNA: TGTGCCAGCTCACCACCTAACGGGGGGCCTGCAGATACGCAGTATTTT. The full variable domain, with the rest looked up from reference TRBV18 and TRBJ2-3, is NAGVMQNPRHLVRRRGQEARLRCSPMKGHSHVYWYRQLPEEGLKFMVYLQKENIIDESGMPKERFSAEFPKEGPSILRIQQVVRGDSAAYFCASSPPNGGPADTQYFGPGTRLTVL.

V usage is TRBV11-3 and J usage is TRBJ1-4; D remains ambiguous. With 4 bases removed from V and 4 bases from J, the gap between germline ends came to 10 bases. Germline assignment: CDR1 SGHNT and CDR2 YENEEA. The CDR3 loop spans 14 amino acids. This CDR3 is CASSSSDGNEKLFF. CDR3 nucleotide sequence: TGTGCCAGCAGCTCATCGGACGGTAATGAAAAACTGTTTTTT.